This record concerns one T cell receptor beta chain sequence. Its antigen is currently unknown. These data are taken from a study of Ad26.COV2.S vaccination and SARS-CoV-2 variants. Study summary: Participant was drawn from the COV1001 Ad26.COV2.S trial arm. Each vaccinee took Ad26.COV2.S intramuscularly, once or twice 56 days apart. Study conclusions and caveats: Analyses that measured TCR breadth and depth may have underestimated total T cell responses.

This CDR3 region has 15 residues. CDR1 SGHAT and CDR2 FQDESV come from the germline V gene (reference sequence). Trimming cost V 1 base and J 0 bases, with 9 bases left between them. Noted treatment: about 20 received Ad26.COV2.S at low or high dose, single or two shots; roughly five received placebo; per-sample allocation not given. The samples date from day 63 after the first vaccine or placebo injection. The administered vaccine (an Ad26 vector) expressed Wuhan-strain SARS-CoV-2 spike. Sequencing used immunoSEQ multiplex PCR; TCRdb keeps in-frame clones, though not all of them. The sample yields a few hundred thousand clones, roughly 87% seen once.

This receptor was obtained from a person aged 18-60 years who received the Ad26.COV2.S COVID-19 vaccine or a placebo. The rearrangement uses TRBV11-1 and TRBJ1-1, with D possibly matching TRBD1 (5 bases). The sample consisted of peripheral blood, taken in a trial of Ad26.COV2.S vaccine versus placebo. The CDR3 DNA is TGTGCCAGCAGCTTAGTGGGGGGACTGAACACTGAAGCTTTCTTT. It encodes CASSLVGGLNTEAFF. Based on the CDR3 plus reference TRBV11-1 and TRBJ1-1, the full variable domain is EAEVAQSPRYKITEKSQAVAFWCDPISGHATLYWYRQILGQGPELLVQFQDESVVDDSQLPKDRFSAERLKGVDSTLKIQPAELGDSAMYLCASSLVGGLNTEAFFGQGTRLTVV.